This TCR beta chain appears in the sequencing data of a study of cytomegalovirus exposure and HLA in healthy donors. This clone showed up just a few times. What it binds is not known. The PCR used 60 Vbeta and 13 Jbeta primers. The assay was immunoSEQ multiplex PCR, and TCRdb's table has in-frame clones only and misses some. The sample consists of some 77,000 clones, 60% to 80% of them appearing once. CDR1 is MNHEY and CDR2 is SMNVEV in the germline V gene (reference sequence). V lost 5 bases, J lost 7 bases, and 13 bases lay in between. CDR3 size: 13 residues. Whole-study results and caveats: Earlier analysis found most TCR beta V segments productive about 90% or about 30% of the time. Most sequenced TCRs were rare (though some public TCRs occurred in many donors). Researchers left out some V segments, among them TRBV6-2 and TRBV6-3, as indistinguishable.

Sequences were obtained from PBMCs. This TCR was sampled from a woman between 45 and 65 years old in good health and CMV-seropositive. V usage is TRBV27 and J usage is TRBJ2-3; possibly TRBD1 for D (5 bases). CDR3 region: CASSDRTRHTQYF. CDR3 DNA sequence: TGTGCCAGCAGTGACCGGACAAGACATACGCAGTATTTT.